This T cell receptor (beta chain) comes out of a study of Ad26.COV2.S vaccination and SARS-CoV-2 variants. Overall study context: Intramuscularly, Ad26.COV2.S was given either once or twice, 56 days apart.

Clones were sequenced by immunoSEQ multiplex PCR, and TCRdb holds only the in-frame ones, with some missing. The sample has around 380,000 clones, about nine tenths seen once. For this clone: The antigen is unknown.

The sample's treatment: around 19 received Ad26.COV2.S at low or high dose, single or two shots; roughly 5 received placebo; per-sample allocation not given. Sampling was performed 63 days after the first vaccine or placebo injection. The V gene's germline CDR1 is MNHNY and CDR2 SVGAGI (reference sequence). The V segment lost 5 bases and the J segment 4 bases; nucleotides outside the gene matches: 6. CDR3 size: 15 residues. Study-wide points: Spike-specific responses of CD8+ and CD4+ T cells were reported to display substantial breadth after vaccination. People who got the vaccine had more spike-specific TCR breadth than people who got placebo. In TCR breadth and depth analyses, total T cell responses may have been underestimated.

Material: peripheral blood, obtained in a trial of Ad26.COV2.S vaccine versus placebo. This TCR was recovered from a person between 18 and 65 years old who received the Ad26.COV2.S COVID-19 vaccine or a placebo. The chain combines TRBV6-6 with TRBJ1-2; 11 bases line up with TRBD1. CDR3 residues: CASSDGQGAGYGYTF. CDR3 DNA sequence: TGTGCCAGCAGTGACGGACAGGGGGCGGGCTATGGCTACACCTTC.